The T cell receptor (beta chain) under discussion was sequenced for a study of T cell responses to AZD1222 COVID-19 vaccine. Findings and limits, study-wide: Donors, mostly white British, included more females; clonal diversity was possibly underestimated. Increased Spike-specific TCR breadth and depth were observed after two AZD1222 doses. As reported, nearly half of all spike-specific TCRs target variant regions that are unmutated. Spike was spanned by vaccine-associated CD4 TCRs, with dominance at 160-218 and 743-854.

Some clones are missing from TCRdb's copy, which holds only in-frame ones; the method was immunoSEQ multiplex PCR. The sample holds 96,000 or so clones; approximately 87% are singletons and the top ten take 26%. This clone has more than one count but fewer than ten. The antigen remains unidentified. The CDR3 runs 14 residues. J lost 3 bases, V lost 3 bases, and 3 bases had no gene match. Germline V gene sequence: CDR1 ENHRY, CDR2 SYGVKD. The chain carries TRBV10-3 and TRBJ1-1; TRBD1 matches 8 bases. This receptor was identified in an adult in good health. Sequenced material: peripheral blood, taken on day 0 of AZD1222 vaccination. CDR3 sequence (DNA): TGTGCCATCAGTGACGACAGGGGACACACTGAAGCTTTCTTT. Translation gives CAISDDRGHTEAFF.